Below are 5 T cell receptor beta chains sequenced from a single sample in a study of T cell responses to AZD1222 COVID-19 vaccine. Clones were sequenced by immunoSEQ multiplex PCR, and TCRdb holds only the in-frame ones, with some missing. The table lists more than 110,000 clones, about 90% of them singletons. The starting material was peripheral blood, obtained on day 0 of AZD1222 vaccination. These receptors all stem from an adult in good health.

The chain is built from TRBV27 and TRBJ1-5, with D possibly TRBD1 on 5 matching bases. CDR3 length equals 14 residues. Trimming pared 3 bases from V and 7 bases from J, leaving 13 bases between. Germline V gene sequence: CDR1 MNHEY, CDR2 SMNVEV (reference sequence). CDR3 nucleotide sequence: TGTGCCAGCAGTTTCGCGGGGCCTGGGCAGCCCCAGCATTTT. Protein sequence: CASSFAGPGQPQHF.

The chain uses TRBV6-5 and TRBJ1-2; D possibly corresponds to TRBD1 (5 bases). Germline lookup yields CDR1 MNHEY and CDR2 SVGAGI. The CDR3 is made up of 15 amino acids. V gave up 6 bases and J gave up 4 bases, with 18 bases separating them. This CDR3 reads CASRKEPGRIYGYTF. CDR3 nucleotides: TGTGCCAGCAGGAAGGAGCCGGGACGGATCTATGGCTACACCTTC.

The J gene is TRBJ1-2, the V gene TRBV2; 9 bases match TRBD1. The CDR3 runs to 14 residues. Unmatched junction bases numbered 4, after V lost 3 bases and J lost 5 bases. CDR1 and CDR2 from the germline V gene are SNHLY and FYNNEI. The CDR3 loop reads CASSESDRGYGYTF. The DNA for the CDR3 is TGTGCCAGCAGTGAGTCAGACAGGGGGTATGGCTACACCTTC.

This chain uses TRBV14 with TRBJ1-3, with D possibly TRBD1 on 5 matching bases. The CDR3 length is 20 residues. V was trimmed by 0 bases and J by 0 bases, leaving 21 bases between them. Germline CDR1 SGHDN, CDR2 FVKESK. The CDR3 reads CASSQERGTVPSFSGNTIYF. The CDR3 nucleotides read TGTGCCAGCAGCCAAGAAAGAGGGACCGTACCCAGCTTCTCTGGAAACACCATATATTTT.

The CDR3 nucleotides are TGTGCCAGTAGTATTAAGGGACCTGAAAATTCACCCCTCCACTTT. This sequence encodes CASSIKGPENSPLHF. This chain links TRBV19 with TRBJ1-6; D may be TRBD1 (5 bases). The length of the CDR3 is 15 residues. The V end lost 3 bases, the J end lost 7 bases, and 13 bases lay between the germline ends. Germline-derived CDR1 and CDR2 are LNHDA and SQIVND (reference sequence).